This entry is about one T cell receptor (beta chain). The sample comes from a study of blood T cell repertoires in COVID-19. V shed 3 bases, J shed 2 bases, and the junction held 4 bases outside the gene matches. The CDR3 is 15 residues long. Germline CDR1 and CDR2: SNHLY and FYNNEI. Generated by immunoSEQ multiplex PCR, the TCRdb table keeps only in-frame clones and is missing some. The table includes 150,000 to 200,000 clones, 75% to 90% detected once. The TCR sequence derives from a man between 65 and 85 years old with active or convalescent COVID-19. The gene calls are TRBV2 and TRBJ2-3; 8 bases fit TRBD2. The specimen was peripheral blood. The CDR3 coding sequence is TGTGCCAGCAGTGATAATAGCGGGGACACAGATACGCAGTATTTT. It specifies CASSDNSGDTDTQYF.